The subject of this entry is one T cell receptor beta chain. These data originate in a study of blood T cell repertoires in COVID-19. As for the study in general: Italy, Spain and the United States were the sources of the convalescent and acute COVID-19 samples.

Germline V gene data show CDR1 as KGHSH and CDR2 as LQKENI. Between the trimmed V and J ends, which lost 0 bases and 4 bases, there was a span of 12 bases. The length of the CDR3 is 15 residues. Assay: immunoSEQ multiplex PCR; the TCRdb copy retains only in-frame clones and omits some. This sample has 150,000 to 200,000 clones, with roughly 90% found just once. Seattle's enrolled individuals joined amid active infection and were then monitored longitudinally. V and J are TRBV18 and TRBJ2-5; no firm D call. The receptor was isolated from a man younger than 45 with COVID-19, enrolled during active disease. The sequenced sample consisted of peripheral blood. In DNA, the CDR3 is TGTGCCAGCTCACCACCGGGCCACCTCCTAGAGACCCAGTACTTC. The encoded protein is CASSPPGHLLETQYF.